A single sample is the source of the 12 T cell receptor beta chains below, sequenced in a study of T-cell memory formation after mild COVID-19. TCRdb called the 5' RACE reads again in MiXCR, with one record for every CDR3 protein. Counted here are hundreds of thousands of distinct CDR3 sequences, just under 20% occurring once; the ten biggest clones make up 20% to 25%. The material sequenced was PBMCs or a T cell subset sorted from them (not recorded which). The receptors were gathered from a man aged 18 to 30 who had mild COVID-19 (a few samples of this study predate the infection). Cell type and time point are not known.

This clonotype was detected only a few times. The chain uses TRBV3-1 and TRBJ1-6, with D perhaps matching TRBD1 (5 bases). Germline CDR1 reads LGHDT; CDR2 reads YNNKEL (reference sequence). The length of the CDR3 is 17 residues. V was clipped by 0 bases and J by 0 bases, with 9 bases between them. CDR3 region: CASSQDWGNSYNSPLHF. The DNA for the CDR3 is TGTGCCAGCAGCCAAGATTGGGGGAACTCCTATAATTCACCCCTCCACTTT.

This clonotype came up a few times. J is TRBJ2-5 and V is TRBV7-9; TRBD2 might be the D (6 bases). Germline V gives CDR1 SEHNR, CDR2 FQNEAQ (reference sequence). CDR3 length equals 18 residues. The V end lost 0 bases, the J end lost 4 bases, and 21 bases lay between the germline ends. The CDR3 spells CASSLARASSESGETQYF. The CDR3, as DNA: TGTGCCAGCAGCTTAGCGCGAGCTTCTAGCGAAAGTGGAGAGACCCAGTACTTC. Full variable domain (outside the CDR3, taken from reference TRBV7-9 and TRBJ2-5): DTGVSQNPRHKITKRGQNVTFRCDPISEHNRLYWYRQTLGQGPEFLTYFQNEAQLEKSRLLSDRFSAERPKGSFSTLEIQRTEQGDSAMYLCASSLARASSESGETQYFGPGTRLLVL.

This clonotype has more than one count but fewer than ten. The V gene is TRBV6-2 or TRBV6-3, the J gene TRBJ1-5; 9 bases match TRBD1. V trimming: 6 bases; J trimming: 10 bases; junction bases outside the gene matches: 10. The CDR3 is 14 amino acids. The germline CDR1 and CDR2 sequences are MNHEY and SVGEGT. The CDR3 nucleotides are TGTGCCAGCAGCCTTGGACAGGGGAGGTCCCCCCAGCATTTT. Encoded protein: CASSLGQGRSPQHF.

The chain has TRBV3-1 and TRBJ2-7; D may correspond to TRBD1 or TRBD2 (5 bases each). V was cut by 3 bases and J by 4 bases, with 19 bases left in between. The CDR3 extends over 16 amino acids. Germline lookup yields CDR1 LGHDT and CDR2 YNNKEL (reference sequence). The chain's CDR3 is CASSHSRGRESYEQYF. DNA for the CDR3: TGTGCCAGCAGCCACTCCCGGGGCAGGGAGAGTTACGAGCAGTACTTC.

This clonotype was counted many times. The rearrangement uses TRBV7-9 and TRBJ2-5; D remains unclear. The CDR3 length is 15 residues. Germline V CDR1 and CDR2: SEHNR, FQNEAQ (reference sequence). Trimming stripped 1 base from V and 4 bases from J, with 13 bases between. The CDR3 DNA reads TGTGCCAGCAGCTTAGGTGACCAAACCGGAGAGACCCAGTACTTC. This translates into CASSLGDQTGETQYF.

The CDR3 bases are TGTGCCAGCAGCTTGCTCCAGGGGGCGAATGGCTACACCTTC. Its protein product is CASSLLQGANGYTF. The chain uses TRBV5-5 and TRBJ1-2; 8 nucleotides match TRBD1. Trimming cost V 1 base and J 6 bases; bases outside gene matches: 5. CDR3 size: 14 residues. Germline V lookup: CDR1 SGHKS, CDR2 YYEKEE (reference sequence).

This clonotype has a handful of counts. V usage is TRBV10-3 and J usage is TRBJ2-7; the D is unclear. Germline V gene sequence: CDR1 ENHRY, CDR2 SYGVKD. The length of the CDR3 is 13 residues. Trimming took 4 bases from V and 2 from J, leaving 9 bases between them. The DNA of the CDR3 is TGTGCCATCAGTGTCGGCAGTACCTACGAGCAGTACTTC. Protein sequence: CAISVGSTYEQYF.

This clonotype showed up just a few times. The chain links TRBV12-3 or TRBV12-4 to TRBJ2-5, with D perhaps TRBD2 (5 bases). V lost 7 bases and J lost 2, with 14 bases in between. This CDR3 has 14 amino acids. CDR3 sequence: CASIMTGGQETQYF. Written as DNA, the CDR3 is TGTGCCAGCATTATGACTGGCGGGCAAGAGACCCAGTACTTC.

V usage is TRBV10-3 and J usage is TRBJ2-7, with D possibly TRBD1 on 5 matching bases. The CDR3 runs to 14 residues. Per the germline V gene, CDR1 is ENHRY and CDR2 is SYGVKD. Trimming removed 3 bases at V and 0 bases at J, with 9 bases between. The CDR3 loop reads CAISEEQDSYEQYF. Written as DNA, the CDR3 is TGTGCCATCAGTGAAGAACAGGACTCCTACGAGCAGTACTTC.

The genes are TRBV20-1 and TRBJ2-1; D remains unclear. Trimming removed 0 bases at V and 0 bases at J, with 9 bases between. The CDR3 totals 15 residues. Per the germline V gene, CDR1 is DFQATT and CDR2 is SNEGSKA (reference sequence). This chain's CDR3 is CSARDSLSSYNEQFF. The CDR3 region has the DNA TGCAGTGCTAGAGATTCCCTAAGCTCCTACAATGAGCAGTTCTTC.

This clonotype was recorded a few times. The gene calls are TRBV29-1 and TRBJ1-2; no firm D call. The ends were cut back, 0 bases at V and 5 bases at J, with 7 bases in the middle. The length of the CDR3 is 12 residues. CDR1 is SQVTM and CDR2 is ANQGSEA in the germline V gene. For the CDR3, the DNA is TGCAGCGTTGAAGATGAGGGTTATGGCTACACCTTC. Translation: CSVEDEGYGYTF.

J is TRBJ2-3 and V is TRBV20-1; TRBD2 agrees at 7 bases. The junction had 16 bases not matched to a gene; V was cut back by 3 bases and J by 10 bases. Germline V lookup: CDR1 DFQATT, CDR2 SNEGSKA (reference sequence). The length of the CDR3 is 15 residues. The CDR3 loop reads CSARMSDEIGRAQYF. DNA for the CDR3: TGCAGTGCTAGGATGTCCGACGAGATAGGGAGGGCGCAGTATTTT.